A selection of T cell receptor beta chains follows, all from one sample in a study of T-cell memory formation after mild COVID-19. One entry per CDR3 protein results from TCRdb running MiXCR on the 5' RACE reads. The sample carries around 340,000 distinct CDR3 sequences, more than 20% recorded once. Sequencing was carried out using PBMCs or a T cell subset sorted from them (not recorded which). Receptors originate from an adult woman who had mild COVID-19 (a few samples of this study predate the infection). Cell type and time point are not known. CDR3s include the opening cysteine and the closing phenylalanine or tryptophan. A D gene is named only where the DNA matches it firmly. Rows may omit the clone size; those that give it use once, few, many or a size class.

CDR3aa: CASSQDSGRGGLRDTQYF; CDR3nt: TGCGCCAGCAGCCAAGATTCTGGGCGGGGGGGCCTAAGAGATACGCAGTATTTT; abundance: NA; j_gene: TRBJ2-3; v_gene: TRBV4-1; d_gene: TRBD2
CDR3aa: CATSDSGTHLYEQYF; CDR3nt: TGTGCCACCAGTGACTCCGGGACACACCTTTACGAGCAGTACTTC; abundance: few; j_gene: TRBJ2-7; v_gene: TRBV24-1; d_gene: NA
CDR3aa: CSASAGFSPYEQYF; CDR3nt: TGCAGTGCTAGCGCGGGGTTTTCCCCATACGAGCAGTACTTC; abundance: few; j_gene: TRBJ2-7; v_gene: TRBV20-1; d_gene: NA
CDR3aa: CSGTAQETQYF; CDR3nt: TGCAGTGGGACTGCCCAAGAGACCCAGTACTTC; abundance: many; j_gene: TRBJ2-5; v_gene: TRBV20-1; d_gene: NA
CDR3aa: CASSEVITRGTNEQFF; CDR3nt: TGTGCCAGCAGTGAAGTAATTACTAGGGGCACGAATGAGCAGTTCTTC; abundance: NA; j_gene: TRBJ2-1; v_gene: TRBV2; d_gene: NA
CDR3aa: CASSPKQGTEAFF; CDR3nt: TGTGCCAGCAGCCCGAAGCAGGGTACTGAAGCTTTCTTT; abundance: NA; j_gene: TRBJ1-1; v_gene: TRBV11-1; d_gene: NA
CDR3aa: CSAYQNGGRAYEQYF; CDR3nt: TGCAGTGCTTATCAGAACGGGGGAAGGGCCTACGAGCAGTACTTC; abundance: NA; j_gene: TRBJ2-7; v_gene: TRBV20-1; d_gene: NA
CDR3aa: CSVERGMNTEAFF; CDR3nt: TGCAGCGTTGAGAGGGGGATGAACACTGAAGCTTTCTTT; abundance: few; j_gene: TRBJ1-1; v_gene: TRBV29-1; d_gene: NA
CDR3aa: CASSEAIVYEQYF; CDR3nt: TGTGCCAGCAGTGAAGCCATAGTCTACGAGCAGTACTTC; abundance: NA; j_gene: TRBJ2-7; v_gene: TRBV6-1; d_gene: NA
CDR3aa: CASRSPGQTFYEQYF; CDR3nt: TGTGCCAGCAGATCTCCGGGACAGACCTTCTACGAGCAGTACTTC; abundance: NA; j_gene: TRBJ2-7; v_gene: TRBV6-5; d_gene: TRBD1
CDR3aa: CASSLAERDWYGYTF; CDR3nt: TGCGCCAGCAGCTTGGCGGAGCGGGATTGGTATGGCTACACCTTC; abundance: NA; j_gene: TRBJ1-2; v_gene: TRBV5-1; d_gene: NA
CDR3aa: CASSLDRVSYEQYF; CDR3nt: TGTGCCAGCAGCTTGGACAGGGTGTCCTACGAGCAGTACTTC; abundance: few; j_gene: TRBJ2-7; v_gene: TRBV7-2; d_gene: TRBD1
CDR3aa: CASSQGASGTYEQYF; CDR3nt: TGTGCCAGTAGCCAGGGGGCTAGCGGGACCTACGAGCAGTACTTC; abundance: many; j_gene: TRBJ2-7; v_gene: TRBV19; d_gene: NA
CDR3aa: CATSGERGTGLNNEQFF; CDR3nt: TGTGCCACCTCCGGGGAGAGAGGGACAGGGCTAAACAATGAGCAGTTCTTC; abundance: NA; j_gene: TRBJ2-1; v_gene: TRBV24-1; d_gene: TRBD1
CDR3aa: CASRTGGVRTDTQYF; CDR3nt: TGTGCCAGTAGGACAGGAGGGGTACGCACAGATACGCAGTATTTT; abundance: many; j_gene: TRBJ2-3; v_gene: TRBV12-3/TRBV12-4; d_gene: NA
CDR3aa: CASSREGGSGNTIYF; CDR3nt: TGCGCCAGCAGCCGCGAGGGCGGGTCTGGAAACACCATATATTTT; abundance: NA; j_gene: TRBJ1-3; v_gene: TRBV5-1; d_gene: NA
CDR3aa: CASSPTGESYNEQFF; CDR3nt: TGTGCCAGCAGTCCTACGGGGGAATCCTACAATGAGCAGTTCTTC; abundance: NA; j_gene: TRBJ2-1; v_gene: TRBV9; d_gene: NA
CDR3aa: CATSPGDQGTQYF; CDR3nt: TGTGCCACCTCCCCCGGGGACCAGGGGACCCAGTACTTC; abundance: NA; j_gene: TRBJ2-5; v_gene: TRBV10-3; d_gene: NA
CDR3aa: CASSIGQGTEAFF; CDR3nt: TGTGCCAGTAGTATAGGACAGGGTACTGAAGCTTTCTTT; abundance: few; j_gene: TRBJ1-1; v_gene: TRBV19; d_gene: TRBD1
CDR3aa: CASSLAGTGNEQYF; CDR3nt: TGTGCCAGCAGCCTAGCCGGGACAGGGAACGAGCAGTACTTC; abundance: few; j_gene: TRBJ2-7; v_gene: TRBV4-2; d_gene: TRBD1
CDR3aa: CASSGQNLNIQYF; CDR3nt: TGTGCCAGCAGTGGACAGAATTTGAACATTCAGTACTTC; abundance: few; j_gene: TRBJ2-4; v_gene: TRBV2; d_gene: NA
CDR3aa: CASSAISGGTGISGANVLTF; CDR3nt: TGTGCCAGCTCCGCAATTTCAGGCGGGACAGGGATTTCTGGGGCCAACGTCCTGACTTTC; abundance: few; j_gene: TRBJ2-6; v_gene: TRBV18; d_gene: TRBD1
CDR3aa: CSVEGPLRGYTF; CDR3nt: TGCAGCGTTGAGGGGCCCCTTAGGGGCTACACCTTC; abundance: NA; j_gene: TRBJ1-2; v_gene: TRBV29-1; d_gene: NA
CDR3aa: CASSSTPPETQYF; CDR3nt: TGTGCCAGCAGCTCCACCCCCCCTGAGACCCAGTACTTC; abundance: NA; j_gene: TRBJ2-5; v_gene: TRBV7-6; d_gene: NA
CDR3aa: CASNSPGGSGELFF; CDR3nt: TGTGCCAGCAACTCTCCCGGGGGCTCCGGGGAGCTGTTTTTT; abundance: few; j_gene: TRBJ2-2; v_gene: TRBV7-3; d_gene: NA
CDR3aa: CASSQALLADEQFF; CDR3nt: TGCGCCAGCAGCCAAGCTTTGCTAGCCGATGAGCAGTTCTTC; abundance: few; j_gene: TRBJ2-1; v_gene: TRBV4-3; d_gene: NA
CDR3aa: CASSVALQNSPLHF; CDR3nt: TGTGCCAGCAGCGTAGCTCTCCAAAACTCACCCCTCCACTTT; abundance: NA; j_gene: TRBJ1-6; v_gene: TRBV9; d_gene: NA
CDR3aa: CASSEPRSQNPNEQFF; CDR3nt: TGTGCCAGCAGTGAGCCCCGCTCCCAGAACCCCAATGAGCAGTTCTTC; abundance: NA; j_gene: TRBJ2-1; v_gene: TRBV25-1; d_gene: NA
CDR3aa: CSAVEGETQYF; CDR3nt: TGCAGTGCCGTTGAGGGTGAGACCCAGTACTTC; abundance: NA; j_gene: TRBJ2-5; v_gene: TRBV20-1; d_gene: NA
CDR3aa: CASSESSGGFYVYEQYF; CDR3nt: TGTGCCAGCAGCGAGAGTAGCGGGGGCTTTTACGTCTACGAGCAGTACTTC; abundance: NA; j_gene: TRBJ2-7; v_gene: TRBV5-6; d_gene: TRBD2
CDR3aa: CASSSSRDRVSTGELFF; CDR3nt: TGTGCCAGCAGCTCCTCCCGGGACAGGGTATCCACCGGGGAGCTGTTTTTT; abundance: NA; j_gene: TRBJ2-2; v_gene: TRBV7-6; d_gene: TRBD1
CDR3aa: CASSLDTPKETQYF; CDR3nt: TGTGCCAGCAGCTTGGACACTCCCAAAGAGACCCAGTACTTC; abundance: few; j_gene: TRBJ2-5; v_gene: TRBV5-5; d_gene: NA
CDR3aa: CASSSPWADTQYF; CDR3nt: TGTGCCAGCAGTTCTCCGTGGGCAGATACGCAGTATTTT; abundance: NA; j_gene: TRBJ2-3; v_gene: TRBV7-9; d_gene: NA
CDR3aa: CASSPGGSEQFF; CDR3nt: TGCGCCAGCAGCCCGGGAGGGAGTGAGCAGTTCTTC; abundance: NA; j_gene: TRBJ2-1; v_gene: TRBV5-1; d_gene: TRBD2
CDR3aa: CASPSTRVTGELFF; CDR3nt: TGTGCCAGCCCATCGACTAGGGTCACCGGGGAGCTGTTTTTT; abundance: few; j_gene: TRBJ2-2; v_gene: TRBV18; d_gene: NA
CDR3aa: CASHPVAGEIWGEQFF; CDR3nt: TGTGCCAGCCACCCGGTAGCGGGAGAAATTTGGGGTGAGCAGTTCTTC; abundance: few; j_gene: TRBJ2-1; v_gene: TRBV6-2/TRBV6-3; d_gene: TRBD2
CDR3aa: CSAPGQGAYEQYF; CDR3nt: TGCAGTGCTCCCGGACAGGGGGCCTACGAGCAGTACTTC; abundance: few; j_gene: TRBJ2-7; v_gene: TRBV20-1; d_gene: TRBD1
CDR3aa: CSARGSGSSSTEAFF; CDR3nt: TGCAGTGCTAGAGGGTCTGGCAGTTCGAGTACTGAAGCTTTCTTT; abundance: NA; j_gene: TRBJ1-1; v_gene: TRBV20-1; d_gene: NA
CDR3aa: CASSPHLDTSGGNEQFF; CDR3nt: TGTGCCAGCAGCCCCCACCTGGATACTAGCGGGGGGAATGAGCAGTTCTTC; abundance: NA; j_gene: TRBJ2-1; v_gene: TRBV3-1; d_gene: TRBD2
CDR3aa: CARPGQGKKLKAKNIQYF; CDR3nt: TGTGCCAGACCGGGACAGGGAAAAAAGTTAAAAGCCAAAAACATTCAGTACTTC; abundance: NA; j_gene: TRBJ2-4; v_gene: TRBV25-1; d_gene: TRBD1
CDR3aa: CASSLGPHSYEQYF; CDR3nt: TGTGCCAGCAGCCTGGGACCCCATTCCTACGAGCAGTACTTC; abundance: few; j_gene: TRBJ2-7; v_gene: TRBV9; d_gene: NA
CDR3aa: CSVEQGQGIGQPQHF; CDR3nt: TGCAGCGTTGAGCAGGGACAGGGTATCGGCCAGCCCCAGCATTTT; abundance: few; j_gene: TRBJ1-5; v_gene: TRBV29-1; d_gene: TRBD1
CDR3aa: CASSYSSGANQPQHF; CDR3nt: TGTGCCAGCAGTTACTCGAGTGGGGCTAATCAGCCCCAGCATTTT; abundance: NA; j_gene: TRBJ1-5; v_gene: TRBV6-5; d_gene: NA
CDR3aa: CASTTRGRGAFF; CDR3nt: TGTGCCAGCACCACCAGGGGGCGGGGAGCTTTCTTT; abundance: NA; j_gene: TRBJ1-1; v_gene: TRBV12-3/TRBV12-4; d_gene: TRBD1
CDR3aa: CASSLVTAYEQYF; CDR3nt: TGTGCCAGCAGCTTAGTCACGGCCTACGAGCAGTACTTC; abundance: NA; j_gene: TRBJ2-7; v_gene: TRBV11-3; d_gene: NA
CDR3aa: CASSRQSGSGIDTQYF; CDR3nt: TGTGCCAGCAGCAGACAAAGCGGGAGTGGCATAGATACGCAGTATTTT; abundance: few; j_gene: TRBJ2-3; v_gene: TRBV7-9; d_gene: TRBD2
CDR3aa: CSARSAGTLISNEQFF; CDR3nt: TGCAGTGCTAGAAGTGCGGGAACCCTCATCAGCAATGAGCAGTTCTTC; abundance: many; j_gene: TRBJ2-1; v_gene: TRBV20-1; d_gene: NA
CDR3aa: CASSQGTGNPYEQYF; CDR3nt: TGCGCCAGCAGCCAAGGGACAGGGAACCCCTACGAGCAGTACTTC; abundance: NA; j_gene: TRBJ2-7; v_gene: TRBV4-3; d_gene: TRBD1
CDR3aa: CASSIGNGGYPPNYGYTF; CDR3nt: TGTGCCAGTAGTATCGGTAACGGGGGTTATCCACCTAACTATGGCTACACCTTC; abundance: NA; j_gene: TRBJ1-2; v_gene: TRBV19; d_gene: NA
CDR3aa: CASSLVYRGMNTEAFF; CDR3nt: TGCGCCAGCAGCTTGGTTTACAGGGGAATGAACACTGAAGCTTTCTTT; abundance: NA; j_gene: TRBJ1-1; v_gene: TRBV5-1; d_gene: TRBD1
CDR3aa: CAWQGMMNTEAFF; CDR3nt: TGTGCCTGGCAGGGGATGATGAACACTGAAGCTTTCTTT; abundance: NA; j_gene: TRBJ1-1; v_gene: TRBV30; d_gene: NA
CDR3aa: CASASGWYNEQFF; CDR3nt: TGTGCCAGCGCTAGCGGGTGGTACAATGAGCAGTTCTTC; abundance: few; j_gene: TRBJ2-1; v_gene: TRBV19; d_gene: TRBD2
CDR3aa: CASSHSGPGIEYF; CDR3nt: TGTGCCAGCAGCCATAGCGGCCCAGGAATTGAATACTTC; abundance: NA; j_gene: TRBJ2-7; v_gene: TRBV7-8; d_gene: NA
CDR3aa: CSARPVSHEETQYF; CDR3nt: TGCAGTGCTAGGCCCGTTAGCCACGAAGAGACCCAGTACTTC; abundance: few; j_gene: TRBJ2-5; v_gene: TRBV20-1; d_gene: NA
CDR3aa: CASSILAGLYNEQFF; CDR3nt: TGTGCCAGTAGTATCCTTGCGGGACTGTACAATGAGCAGTTCTTC; abundance: many; j_gene: TRBJ2-1; v_gene: TRBV19; d_gene: NA
CDR3aa: CASSLFGTVPNEQFF; CDR3nt: TGTGCCAGCAGCTTATTTGGGACAGTCCCCAATGAGCAGTTCTTC; abundance: few; j_gene: TRBJ2-1; v_gene: TRBV7-9; d_gene: TRBD1
CDR3aa: CSVAQGGGQFF; CDR3nt: TGCAGCGTTGCTCAGGGAGGAGGGCAGTTCTTC; abundance: NA; j_gene: TRBJ2-1; v_gene: TRBV29-1; d_gene: NA
CDR3aa: CASSPRGQGQPQHF; CDR3nt: TGTGCCAGCAGCCCCCGGGGACAGGGGCAGCCCCAGCATTTT; abundance: NA; j_gene: TRBJ1-5; v_gene: TRBV11-1; d_gene: TRBD1
CDR3aa: CASSLRRAASYEQYF; CDR3nt: TGTGCCAGCAGCCTCCGCAGGGCAGCGTCCTACGAGCAGTACTTC; abundance: few; j_gene: TRBJ2-7; v_gene: TRBV5-5; d_gene: NA